Each of the 12 T cell receptor beta chains below was sequenced from the same sample in a study of siplizumab effects on memory and regulatory T cells. Repertoires were generated with immunoSEQ multiplex PCR, while TCRdb's copy carries only in-frame clones and drops some. The sample gives around 45,000 clones, about 90% of which show up once; roughly 0.35% is in the top ten. Sequencing was carried out using naive CD8+ T cells sorted from blood. Receptors originate from a human donor in good health.

This clone was detected only once. This chain links TRBV19 with TRBJ2-4; D may be TRBD1 (5 bases). V lost 1 base to trimming and J lost 7 bases, with 11 bases between them. This CDR3 is built from 14 residues. CDR1 is LNHDA, CDR2 SQIVND, per germline (reference sequence). This CDR3 reads CASSIGQGVNIQYF. CDR3 DNA: TGTGCCAGTAGTATAGGCCAGGGTGTCAACATTCAGTACTTC.

The chain combines TRBV6-5 with TRBJ1-1, with TRBD1 matching 7 bases. V lost 2 bases and J lost 5; bases outside the gene matches: 8. This CDR3 region has 15 residues. The germline gives CDR1 MNHEY, CDR2 SVGAGI. The CDR3 protein is CASSYEGGVGTEAFF. CDR3 DNA: TGTGCCAGCAGTTACGAAGGGGGCGTAGGGACTGAAGCTTTCTTT.

The chain couples TRBV2 to TRBJ2-3, with D perhaps TRBD1 or TRBD2 (5 bases each). The V gene's germline CDR1 is SNHLY and CDR2 FYNNEI. The CDR3 is 13 amino acids. V lost 4 bases to trimming and J lost 2 bases, with 7 bases between them. CDR3 region: CASSGDPTDTQYF. CDR3 coding DNA: TGTGCCAGCAGTGGGGACCCCACAGATACGCAGTATTTT.

DNA of the CDR3: TGTGCCAGTAGTATAGATCGACAGGGAGGCCCGTATGGCTACACCTTC. Encoded protein: CASSIDRQGGPYGYTF. The rearrangement uses TRBV19 and TRBJ1-2, with 7 bases fitting TRBD1. The CDR3 length is 16 residues. The J segment lost 5 bases and the V segment lost 0 bases, leaving 9 bases of the junction unmatched. Per germline, CDR1 LNHDA and CDR2 SQIVND (reference sequence).

The V call is TRBV5-6, the J call TRBJ2-2; no definite D call. The CDR3 contains 16 residues. Germline lookup yields CDR1 SGHDT and CDR2 YYEEEE. V lost 0 bases and J lost 1, with 10 bases in between. The CDR3 nucleotides read TGTGCCAGCAGCTTGGGTAGGCAAATGAACACCGGGGAGCTGTTTTTT. Protein sequence: CASSLGRQMNTGELFF.

The rearrangement links TRBV5-1 to TRBJ1-1, with 7 bases lining up with TRBD1. The CDR3 is 18 amino acids. Germline V lookup: CDR1 SGHRS, CDR2 YFSETQ. J was trimmed by 1 base and V by 4 bases; bases with no gene match: 16. CDR3 nucleotides: TGCGCCAGCAGCCCCACCCGACAGGGAAGTCGGGCGAACACTGAAGCTTTCTTT. Its translation is CASSPTRQGSRANTEAFF.

The CDR3 region has the DNA TGTGCCAGCAGCTTGGCCGACAGGGGCTACGAGCAGTACTTC. This gives the protein CASSLADRGYEQYF. V is TRBV13 and J is TRBJ2-7; 8 nucleotides line up with TRBD1. Unmatched junction bases numbered 4, after V lost 3 bases and J lost 3 bases. This CDR3 is 14 amino acids long. The germline V gene encodes CDR1 PRHDT and CDR2 FYEKMQ (reference sequence).

This sequence joins TRBV7-9 and TRBJ1-3; 7 nucleotides agree with TRBD1. The CDR3 extends over 16 amino acids. V shed 5 bases and J 0 bases; nucleotides not matched to a gene: 7. The germline gives CDR1 SEHNR, CDR2 FQNEAQ (reference sequence). As DNA, the CDR3 is TGTGCCAGCAGCGCGGGACAGTCCAGCTCTGGAAACACCATATATTTT. Its protein product is CASSAGQSSSGNTIYF. Combining the CDR3 with reference TRBV7-9 and TRBJ1-3 gives the whole variable domain DTGVSQNPRHKITKRGQNVTFRCDPISEHNRLYWYRQTLGQGPEFLTYFQNEAQLEKSRLLSDRFSAERPKGSFSTLEIQRTEQGDSAMYLCASSAGQSSSGNTIYFGEGSWLTVV.

In this sample, this clone turned up once. This chain uses TRBV7-6 with TRBJ2-3; 13 positions match TRBD2. The CDR3 is 17 amino acids. Germline values: CDR1 SGHVS, CDR2 FNYEAQ. Germline trimming cut 5 bases from V and 2 bases from J; bases unmatched to any gene: 7. The CDR3 nucleotides read TGTGCCAGCAGCCCGACGGGACTAGCGGGGATCACAGATACGCAGTATTTT. This translates into CASSPTGLAGITDTQYF.

The chain uses TRBV27 and TRBJ2-7; 11 bases match TRBD2. V gave up 5 bases and J gave up 5 bases; unmatched junction bases: 11. CDR1 is MNHEY, CDR2 SMNVEV, per germline (reference sequence). The CDR3 spans 16 residues. This chain's CDR3 is CASSLTGTSGWNEQYF. CDR3 DNA sequence: TGTGCCAGCAGTCTGACCGGGACTAGCGGATGGAACGAGCAGTACTTC.

The chain has TRBV4-2 and TRBJ2-7; D is ambiguous. Per germline, CDR1 LGHNA and CDR2 YNFKEQ. Trimming left V 1 base short and J 2 bases short, with 9 bases between. This CDR3 has 14 residues. The CDR3: CASSQVLSAYEQYF. CDR3 nucleotide sequence: TGTGCCAGCAGCCAAGTCCTTTCCGCCTACGAGCAGTACTTC.

The CDR3 loop reads CASRSQGSEQYF. The CDR3 DNA follows: TGCGCCAGCAGGTCCCAGGGTAGCGAGCAGTACTTC. This rearrangement joins TRBV4-1 to TRBJ2-7, with D possibly TRBD1 on 5 matching bases. Trimming took off 6 bases at V and 6 bases at J, with 12 bases between the two ends. Germline CDR1 is MGHRA and CDR2 is YSYEKL. This CDR3 region has 12 residues.